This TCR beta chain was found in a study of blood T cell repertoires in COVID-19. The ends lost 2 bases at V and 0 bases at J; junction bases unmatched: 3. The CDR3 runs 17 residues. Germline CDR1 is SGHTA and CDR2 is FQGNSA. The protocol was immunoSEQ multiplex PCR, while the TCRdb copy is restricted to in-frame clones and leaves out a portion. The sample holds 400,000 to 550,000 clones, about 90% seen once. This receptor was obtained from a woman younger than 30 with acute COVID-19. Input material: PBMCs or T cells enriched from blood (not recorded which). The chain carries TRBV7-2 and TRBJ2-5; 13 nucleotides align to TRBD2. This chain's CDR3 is CASSLWGTSGNQETQYF. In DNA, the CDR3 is TGTGCCAGCAGCTTATGGGGGACTAGCGGGAACCAAGAGACCCAGTACTTC.